Shown below are 14 T cell receptor beta chains from a single sample sequenced in a study of blood T cell repertoires in COVID-19 (dated by TCRdb to about 2020). Libraries were constructed by the immunoSEQ multiplex PCR assay. Entries here come from immuneACCESS through TCRdb and include only in-frame sequences with V and J called. Some clones fail to appear in such tables; in the studies checked, an unresolved V gene covers under half of the shortfall, and the cause of the remainder is unknown. The sample data list 150,000 to 250,000 clones, and roughly 94% of these were observed just once. Of the sample, roughly 0.7% is held by the ten largest clones. Sequencing used peripheral blood. The source is a man aged 25 to 45 with COVID-19, enrolled during active disease.

The CDR3 coding sequence is TGTGCCAGCAGCCGGGACAGGGGGAGAGCTTTCTTT. This codes for CASSRDRGRAFF. The chain links TRBV11-2 to TRBJ1-1; 11 nucleotides line up with TRBD1. This CDR3 contains 12 residues. The germline CDR1 and CDR2 sequences are SGHAT and FQNNGV. V shed 5 bases and J 10 bases; nucleotides not matched to a gene: 3.

The CDR3 region is CASSQEVSGGPWGRETQYF. The CDR3 DNA sequence: TGCGCCAGCAGCCAAGAAGTTAGCGGGGGGCCGTGGGGCAGAGAGACCCAGTACTTC. This sequence joins TRBV4-1 and TRBJ2-5; 10 bases align to TRBD2. The V gene's germline CDR1 is MGHRA and CDR2 YSYEKL. This CDR3 has 19 amino acids. With V trimmed by 0 bases and J by 4 bases, 14 bases remained unmatched.

The rearrangement uses TRBV19 and TRBJ1-1, with a weak D call TRBD1 (6 bases). CDR3 size: 13 residues. Between the trimmed V and J ends, which lost 6 bases and 4 bases, there was a span of 12 bases. Germline CDR1 reads LNHDA; CDR2 reads SQIVND (reference sequence). The chain's CDR3 is CASSRQEGTEAFF. Here the CDR3 DNA reads TGTGCCAGTAGCAGACAGGAAGGCACTGAAGCTTTCTTT.

The genes are TRBV9 and TRBJ1-3; D remains unclear. The V end lost 4 bases, the J end lost 0 bases, and 17 bases lay between the germline ends. CDR1 and CDR2 (germline): SGDLS, YYNGEE. The CDR3 has 17 amino acids. The CDR3 DNA reads TGTGCCAGCAGCCCCGAGTGGAGCGATGCCTCTGGAAACACCATATATTTT. Translating it yields CASSPEWSDASGNTIYF.

This sequence joins TRBV11-2 and TRBJ2-1, with 9 nucleotides matching TRBD2. The germline gives CDR1 SGHAT, CDR2 FQNNGV. This CDR3 has 16 residues. The V and J ends lost 6 bases and 6 bases, in that order; junction bases with no gene match: 12. The CDR3 DNA reads as TGTGCCAGCAGGCCCTATTCCCTAGCGGGGTTCAATGAGCAGTTCTTC. Translated, it gives CASRPYSLAGFNEQFF.

J is TRBJ2-1 and V is TRBV7-9, with 7 bases matching TRBD1. The CDR3 runs to 15 residues. CDR1 and CDR2 from the germline V gene are SEHNR and FQNEAQ (reference sequence). Unmatched junction bases numbered 9, after V lost 6 bases and J lost 4 bases. CDR3 sequence: CASRLTGTAYNEQFF. Here the CDR3 DNA reads TGTGCCAGCAGATTGACCGGGACAGCTTACAATGAGCAGTTCTTC.

V usage is TRBV12-3 or TRBV12-4 and J usage is TRBJ1-2; D not certain. V was clipped by 0 bases and J by 3 bases, with 5 bases between them. This CDR3 has 13 amino acids. The CDR3 nucleotides are TGTGCCAGCAGTTTAGCCGTCTACTATGGCTACACCTTC. Translation gives CASSLAVYYGYTF.

The chain links TRBV5-1 to TRBJ1-2, with TRBD1 as a possible D gene (5 bases). V was cut by 7 bases and J by 4 bases, with 11 bases left in between. Germline V gene lookup returns CDR1 SGHRS and CDR2 YFSETQ. This CDR3 contains 12 residues. CDR3 DNA sequence: TGCGCCAGCGGCAGGGAAGGCTATGGCTACACCTTC. Protein: CASGREGYGYTF.

J is TRBJ1-1 and V is TRBV19; 8 bases align to TRBD1. The CDR3 has 13 residues. The ends lost 7 bases at V and 5 bases at J; junction bases unmatched: 6. Germline V gene sequence: CDR1 LNHDA, CDR2 SQIVND (reference sequence). The CDR3 DNA is TGTGCCAGTAAGGGGCAGGGGGCAACTGAAGCTTTCTTT. Protein product: CASKGQGATEAFF.

The chain uses TRBV6-5 and TRBJ2-5; no reliable D call. Trimming cost V 0 bases and J 2 bases, with 13 bases left between them. The germline V gene has CDR1 MNHEY and CDR2 SVGAGI. CDR3 length: 16 amino acids. The CDR3 loop is CASSYSSSTVQETQYF. Here the CDR3 DNA reads TGTGCCAGCAGTTACTCTTCTTCCACAGTACAAGAGACCCAGTACTTC.

Notes on this clone: Other DNA sequences of this sample code for an identical CDR3. The chain joins TRBV6-1 to TRBJ1-5; D uncertain. Trimming removed 2 bases at V and 2 bases at J, with 7 bases between. In germline, CDR1 is MNHNS, CDR2 SASEGT. The CDR3 extends over 14 amino acids. The CDR3 is CASSESGGNQPQHF. DNA for the CDR3: TGTGCCAGCAGTGAAAGCGGAGGCAATCAGCCCCAGCATTTT.

This clone has a single count. The chain links TRBV5-1 to TRBJ2-5; 9 nucleotides line up with TRBD2. The germline V gene encodes CDR1 SGHRS and CDR2 YFSETQ. The CDR3 consists of 15 residues. V shed 4 bases, J shed 2 bases, and the junction held 6 bases outside the gene matches. The CDR3, as DNA: TGCGCCAGCAGCCCTAGGAGCGGGGGGCAAGAGACCCAGTACTTC. As protein: CASSPRSGGQETQYF.

The J gene is TRBJ1-2, the V gene TRBV19; tentatively, D is TRBD1 (5 bases). Per the germline V gene, CDR1 is LNHDA and CDR2 is SQIVND (reference sequence). This CDR3 is built from 14 residues. The V gene lost 4 bases and the J gene lost 1 base, with 10 bases spanning the gap. The CDR3 region is CASSRTTNNYGYTF. In nucleotides, the CDR3 is TGTGCCAGTAGTAGGACAACAAATAACTATGGCTACACCTTC.

CDR3 region: CASSRGQGRNQPQHF. DNA of the CDR3: TGTGCCAGCAGCCGCGGACAGGGAAGGAATCAGCCCCAGCATTTT. J is TRBJ1-5 and V is TRBV3-1 (or the pseudogene TRBV3-2); the match to TRBD1 covers 8 bases. Germline lookup yields CDR1 LGHDT and CDR2 YNNKEL (reference sequence). The trim removed 4 bases at V and 4 bases at J, leaving 6 bases unmatched. CDR3 length: 15 residues.